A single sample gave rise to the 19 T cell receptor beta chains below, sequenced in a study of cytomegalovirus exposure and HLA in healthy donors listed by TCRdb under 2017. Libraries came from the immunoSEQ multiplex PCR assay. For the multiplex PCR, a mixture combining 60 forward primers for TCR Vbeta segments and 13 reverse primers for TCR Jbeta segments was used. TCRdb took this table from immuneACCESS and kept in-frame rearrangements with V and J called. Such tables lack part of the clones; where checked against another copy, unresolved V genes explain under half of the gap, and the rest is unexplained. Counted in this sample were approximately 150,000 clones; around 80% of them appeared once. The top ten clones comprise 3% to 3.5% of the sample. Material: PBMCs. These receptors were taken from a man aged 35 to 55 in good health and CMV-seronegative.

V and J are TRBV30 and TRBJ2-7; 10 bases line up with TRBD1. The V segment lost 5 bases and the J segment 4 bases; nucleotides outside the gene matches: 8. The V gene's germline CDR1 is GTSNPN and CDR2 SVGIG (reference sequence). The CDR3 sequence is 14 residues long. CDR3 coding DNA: TGTGCCTGGGGGACAGGGGATTCATCTTACGAGCAGTACTTC. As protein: CAWGTGDSSYEQYF.

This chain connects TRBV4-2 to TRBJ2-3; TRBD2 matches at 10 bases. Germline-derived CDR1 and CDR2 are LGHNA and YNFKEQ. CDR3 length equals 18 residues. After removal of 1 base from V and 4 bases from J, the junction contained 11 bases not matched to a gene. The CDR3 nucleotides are TGTGCCAGCAGCCAAGCCCCCGCCACTAGCGGGGCAGCAGATACGCAGTATTTT. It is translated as CASSQAPATSGAADTQYF.

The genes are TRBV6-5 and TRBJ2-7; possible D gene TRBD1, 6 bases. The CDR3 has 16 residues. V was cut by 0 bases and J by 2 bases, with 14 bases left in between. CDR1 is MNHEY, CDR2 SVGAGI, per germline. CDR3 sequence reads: CASSYSTRGSAYEQYF. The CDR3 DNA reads TGTGCCAGCAGTTACTCGACCAGGGGCTCTGCCTACGAGCAGTACTTC.

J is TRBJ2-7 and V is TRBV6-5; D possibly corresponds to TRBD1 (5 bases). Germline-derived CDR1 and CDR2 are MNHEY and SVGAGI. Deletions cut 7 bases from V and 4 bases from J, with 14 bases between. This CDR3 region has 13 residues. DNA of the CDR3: TGTGCCAGCATAGGGAATCAGGGATACGAGCAGTACTTC. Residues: CASIGNQGYEQYF.

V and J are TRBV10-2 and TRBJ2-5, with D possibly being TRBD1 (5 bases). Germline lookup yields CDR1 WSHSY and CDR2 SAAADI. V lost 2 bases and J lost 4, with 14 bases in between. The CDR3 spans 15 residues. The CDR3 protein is CASSENQLRGETQYF. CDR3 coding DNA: TGCGCCAGCAGTGAGAATCAACTAAGGGGAGAGACCCAGTACTTC.

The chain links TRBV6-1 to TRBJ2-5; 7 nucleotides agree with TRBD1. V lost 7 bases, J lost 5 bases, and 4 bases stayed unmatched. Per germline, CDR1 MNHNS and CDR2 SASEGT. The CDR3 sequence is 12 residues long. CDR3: CASMGQRETQYF. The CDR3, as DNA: TGTGCCAGCATGGGACAGAGGGAGACCCAGTACTTC.

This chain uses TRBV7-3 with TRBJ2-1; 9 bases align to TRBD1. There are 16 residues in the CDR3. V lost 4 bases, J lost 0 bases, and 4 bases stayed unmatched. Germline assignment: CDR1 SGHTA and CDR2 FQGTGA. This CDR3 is CASSSGTGRSYNEQFF. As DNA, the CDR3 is TGTGCCAGCAGCTCCGGGACAGGGCGCTCCTACAATGAGCAGTTCTTC.

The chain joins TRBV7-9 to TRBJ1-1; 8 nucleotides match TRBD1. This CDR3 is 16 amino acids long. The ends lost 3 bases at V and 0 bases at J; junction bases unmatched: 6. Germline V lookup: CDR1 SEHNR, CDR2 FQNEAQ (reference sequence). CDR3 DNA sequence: TGTGCCAGCAGCTTGCCCCCGACAGGGGTGAACACTGAAGCTTTCTTT. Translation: CASSLPPTGVNTEAFF.

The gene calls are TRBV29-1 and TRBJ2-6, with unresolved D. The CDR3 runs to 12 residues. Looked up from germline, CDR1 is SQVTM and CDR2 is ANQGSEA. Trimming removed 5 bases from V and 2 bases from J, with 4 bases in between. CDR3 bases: TGCAGCGTTATAACTGGGGCCAACGTCCTGACTTTC. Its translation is CSVITGANVLTF. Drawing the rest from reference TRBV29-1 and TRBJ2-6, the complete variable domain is SAVISQKPSRDICQRGTSLTIQCQVDSQVTMMFWYRQQPGQSLTLIATANQGSEATYESGFVIDKFPISRPNLTFSTLTVSNMSPEDSSIYLCSVITGANVLTFGAGSRLTVL.

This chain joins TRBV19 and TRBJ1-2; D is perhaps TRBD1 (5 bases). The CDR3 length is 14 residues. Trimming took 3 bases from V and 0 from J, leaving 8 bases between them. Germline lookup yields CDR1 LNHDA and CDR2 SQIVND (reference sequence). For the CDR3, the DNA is TGTGCCAGTAGTATGGGGGGAGCTAACTATGGCTACACCTTC. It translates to CASSMGGANYGYTF.

The CDR3 spells CASSSRDGVGPQHF. The DNA for the CDR3 is TGTGCCAGCAGCTCGCGAGACGGAGTGGGGCCCCAGCATTTT. V gene TRBV13 combines with J gene TRBJ1-5, with D uncertain. Germline CDR1 is PRHDT and CDR2 is FYEKMQ (reference sequence). This CDR3 comprises 14 residues. Trimming took 4 bases from V and 9 from J, leaving 16 bases between them.

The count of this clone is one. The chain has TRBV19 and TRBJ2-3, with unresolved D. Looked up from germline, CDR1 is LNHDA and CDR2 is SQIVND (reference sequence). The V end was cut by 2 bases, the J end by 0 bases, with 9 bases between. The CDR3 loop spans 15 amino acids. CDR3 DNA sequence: TGTGCCAGTAGTATACGGCAGACTAGCACAGATACGCAGTATTTT. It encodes CASSIRQTSTDTQYF.

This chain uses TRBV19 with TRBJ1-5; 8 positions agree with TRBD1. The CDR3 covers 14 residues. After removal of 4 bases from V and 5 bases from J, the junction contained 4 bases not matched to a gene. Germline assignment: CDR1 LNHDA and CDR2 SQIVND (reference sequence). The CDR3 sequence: CASSTTGGYQPQHF. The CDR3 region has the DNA TGTGCCAGTAGTACTACAGGGGGATATCAGCCCCAGCATTTT.

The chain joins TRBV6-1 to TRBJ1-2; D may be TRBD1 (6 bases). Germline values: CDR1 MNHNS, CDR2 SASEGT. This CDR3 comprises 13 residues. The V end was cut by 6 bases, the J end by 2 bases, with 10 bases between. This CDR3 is CASRFTGNYGYTF. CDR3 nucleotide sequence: TGTGCCAGCAGATTTACAGGGAACTATGGCTACACCTTC.

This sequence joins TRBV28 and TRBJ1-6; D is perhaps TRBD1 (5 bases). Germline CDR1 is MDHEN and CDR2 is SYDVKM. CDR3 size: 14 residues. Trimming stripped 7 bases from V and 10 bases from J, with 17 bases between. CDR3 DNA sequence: TGTGCCAGCACCTCTTGGCAGGGAGGATCACCCCTCCACTTT. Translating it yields CASTSWQGGSPLHF.

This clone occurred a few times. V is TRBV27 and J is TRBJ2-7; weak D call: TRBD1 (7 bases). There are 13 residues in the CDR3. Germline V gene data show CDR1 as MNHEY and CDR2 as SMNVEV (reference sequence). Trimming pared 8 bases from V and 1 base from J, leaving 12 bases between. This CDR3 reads CASGGTASYEQYF. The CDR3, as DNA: TGTGCCAGCGGGGGGACAGCTTCCTACGAGCAGTACTTC.

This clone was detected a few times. CDR3 coding DNA: TGCGCCAGCAGCCAAGGAAGAGGGATCAACTGGGACTATGGCTACACCTTC. Encoded protein: CASSQGRGINWDYGYTF. V and J are TRBV4-1 and TRBJ1-2; D gene uncertain. The CDR3 sequence is 17 residues long. Germline CDR1 reads MGHRA; CDR2 reads YSYEKL. Trimming took off 1 base at V and 3 bases at J, with 18 bases between the two ends.

The CDR3 reads CASSSGQWVLGEQFF. The CDR3 nucleotides are TGTGCCAGCAGCTCCGGACAGTGGGTTTTAGGAGAGCAGTTCTTC. The chain has TRBV7-2 and TRBJ2-1; D possibly corresponds to TRBD1 (6 bases). The CDR3 contains 15 residues. Germline assignment: CDR1 SGHTA and CDR2 FQGNSA. V lost 4 bases to trimming and J lost 10 bases, with 20 bases between them.

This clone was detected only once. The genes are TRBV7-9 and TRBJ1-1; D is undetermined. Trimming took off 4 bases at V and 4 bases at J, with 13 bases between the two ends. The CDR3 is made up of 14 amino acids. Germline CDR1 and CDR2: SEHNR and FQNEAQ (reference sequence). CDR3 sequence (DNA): TGTGCCAGCAGCTCCCTTTTAGGAGCCACTGAAGCTTTCTTT. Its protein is CASSSLLGATEAFF.